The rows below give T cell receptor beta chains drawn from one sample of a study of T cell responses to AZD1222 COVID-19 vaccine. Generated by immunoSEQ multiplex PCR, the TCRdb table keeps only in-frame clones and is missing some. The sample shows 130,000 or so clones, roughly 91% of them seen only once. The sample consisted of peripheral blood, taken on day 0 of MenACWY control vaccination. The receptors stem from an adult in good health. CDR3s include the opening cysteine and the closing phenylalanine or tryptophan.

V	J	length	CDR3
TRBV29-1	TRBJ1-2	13	CSVESQPSYGYTF
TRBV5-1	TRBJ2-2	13	CASSWAPTGELFF
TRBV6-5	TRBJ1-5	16	CASSYSGTGEGVPQHF
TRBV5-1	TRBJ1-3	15	CASSLERRGFDTIYF
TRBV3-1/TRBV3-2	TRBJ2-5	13	CASSQGSGSAQYF
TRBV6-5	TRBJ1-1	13	CASSYEGPAEAFF
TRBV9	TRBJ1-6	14	CASSHGTDNSPLHF
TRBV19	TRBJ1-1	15	CASSPWDRGAPEAFF
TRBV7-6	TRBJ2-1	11	CASSTNTRQFF
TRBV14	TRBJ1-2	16	CASSQAGRTANYGYTF